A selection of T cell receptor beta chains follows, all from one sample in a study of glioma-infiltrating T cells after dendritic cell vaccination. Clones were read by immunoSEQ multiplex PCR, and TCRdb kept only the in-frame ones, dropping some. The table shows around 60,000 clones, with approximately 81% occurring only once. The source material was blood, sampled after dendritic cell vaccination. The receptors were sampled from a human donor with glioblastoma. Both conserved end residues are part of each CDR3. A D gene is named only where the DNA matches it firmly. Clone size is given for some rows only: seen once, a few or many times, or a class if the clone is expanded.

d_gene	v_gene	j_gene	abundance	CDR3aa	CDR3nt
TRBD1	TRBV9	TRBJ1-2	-	CASSAGTGSFYGYTF	TGTGCCAGCAGCGCGGGGACAGGGAGCTTCTATGGCTACACCTTC
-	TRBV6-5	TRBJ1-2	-	CASSTRDTNYGYTF	TGTGCCAGCAGTACCCGGGACACTAACTATGGCTACACCTTC
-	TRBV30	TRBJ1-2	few	CAWSVIGDYTF	TGTGCCTGGAGTGTAATCGGGGACTACACCTTC
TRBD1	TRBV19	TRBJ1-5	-	CASRPPGQHNQPQHF	TGTGCCAGTAGACCGCCGGGACAGCATAATCAGCCCCAGCATTTT
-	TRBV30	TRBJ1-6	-	CAWRRGGNSPLHF	TGTGCCTGGAGACGGGGGGGTAATTCACCCCTCCACTTT
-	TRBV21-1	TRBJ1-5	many	CASSKTPQGRNQPQHF	TGTGCCAGCAGCAAAACCCCGCAGGGTAGGAATCAGCCCCAGCATTTT
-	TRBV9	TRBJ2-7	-	CASSPRQASYEQYF	TGTGCCAGCAGCCCTCGACAGGCCTCCTACGAGCAGTACTTC
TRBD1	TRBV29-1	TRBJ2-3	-	CSVEGQGVTDTQYF	TGCAGCGTTGAGGGTCAGGGGGTCACAGATACGCAGTATTTT
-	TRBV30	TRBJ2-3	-	CAWSAMAADTQYF	TGTGCCTGGAGTGCCATGGCCGCCGATACGCAGTATTTT
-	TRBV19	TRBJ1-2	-	CASSTRQETYGYTF	TGTGCCAGTAGTACAAGACAAGAGACCTATGGCTACACCTTC
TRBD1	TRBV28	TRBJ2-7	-	CASSFGDRAYEQYF	TGTGCCAGCAGTTTTGGGGACAGGGCCTACGAGCAGTACTTC
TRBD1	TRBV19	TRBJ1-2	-	CASVTRTGGGYTF	TGTGCCAGTGTTACCCGGACAGGGGGTGGCTACACCTTC
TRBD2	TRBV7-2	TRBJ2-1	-	CASTTGGGAYNEQFF	TGTGCCAGCACCACCGGGGGGGGAGCCTACAATGAGCAGTTCTTC
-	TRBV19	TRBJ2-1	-	CASSIGPIRGWNEQFF	TGTGCCAGTAGTATAGGCCCAATAAGGGGGTGGAATGAGCAGTTCTTC
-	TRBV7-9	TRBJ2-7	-	CASSLLADEQYF	TGTGCCAGCAGCTTACTCGCGGACGAGCAGTACTTC
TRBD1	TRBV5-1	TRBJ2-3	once	CASSQVGQGTDTQYF	TGCGCCAGCAGCCAGGTGGGACAGGGGACAGATACGCAGTATTTT
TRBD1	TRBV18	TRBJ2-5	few	CASSQNHRGETQYF	TGTGCCAGCTCACAAAACCACAGGGGAGAGACCCAGTACTTC
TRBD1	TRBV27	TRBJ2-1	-	CASSQRRQGLWNEQFF	TGTGCCAGCAGTCAGAGACGACAGGGGCTATGGAATGAGCAGTTCTTC
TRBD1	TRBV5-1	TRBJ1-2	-	CASSLGTGPYGYTF	TGCGCCAGCAGCTTGGGGACAGGACCCTATGGCTACACCTTC
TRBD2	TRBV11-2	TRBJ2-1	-	CASSLVGLGLTPSYNEQFF	TGTGCCAGCAGCTTAGTGGGTCTGGGACTAACTCCTTCCTACAATGAGCAGTTCTTC
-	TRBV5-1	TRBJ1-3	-	CASSLSTGRSSGNTIYF	TGCGCCAGCAGCTTGTCGACTGGAAGGAGCTCTGGAAACACCATATATTTT
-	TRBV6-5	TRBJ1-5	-	CASSDSSDWPQHF	TGTGCCAGCAGTGACAGTTCCGATTGGCCCCAGCATTTT
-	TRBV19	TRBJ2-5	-	CASSLVGGGETQYF	TGTGCCAGTAGTCTCGTAGGCGGCGGGGAGACCCAGTACTTC
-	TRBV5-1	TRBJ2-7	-	CASSSLGVYEQYF	TGCGCCAGCAGCTCGCTCGGGGTTTACGAGCAGTACTTC
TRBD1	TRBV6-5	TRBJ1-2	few	CASKEGQTYGYTF	TGTGCCAGCAAAGAGGGACAGACCTATGGCTACACCTTC
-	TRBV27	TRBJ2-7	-	CASSVGRNYEQYF	TGTGCCAGCAGTGTCGGGAGAAATTACGAGCAGTACTTC
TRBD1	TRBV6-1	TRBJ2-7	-	CASFNRGYEQYF	TGTGCCAGCTTTAACAGGGGTTACGAGCAGTACTTC
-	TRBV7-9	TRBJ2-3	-	CASSLFLTRTDTQYF	TGTGCCAGCAGCTTATTTCTAACGCGCACAGATACGCAGTATTTT
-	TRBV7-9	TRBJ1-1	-	CASSLGIRYEAFF	TGTGCCAGCAGCTTAGGTATCAGGTATGAAGCTTTCTTT
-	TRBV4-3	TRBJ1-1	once	CASSQDRGQNTEAFF	TGCGCCAGCAGCCAAGATCGGGGACAGAACACTGAAGCTTTCTTT
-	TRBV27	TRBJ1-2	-	CASSPSNYGYTF	TGTGCCAGCAGTCCCTCTAACTATGGCTACACCTTC
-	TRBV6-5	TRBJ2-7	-	CATRRGDDRPYEQYF	TGTGCCACCCGCCGCGGGGATGACCGGCCCTACGAGCAGTACTTC
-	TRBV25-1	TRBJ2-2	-	CASSEVANTGELFF	TGTGCCAGCAGTGAAGTCGCGAACACCGGGGAGCTGTTTTTT
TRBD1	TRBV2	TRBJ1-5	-	CASSSGQGGYSNQPQHF	TGTGCCAGCAGTTCCGGACAGGGGGGTTATAGCAATCAGCCCCAGCATTTT
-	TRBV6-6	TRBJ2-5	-	CASSSVDSQETQYF	TGTGCCAGCAGTTCCGTGGACTCTCAAGAGACCCAGTACTTC
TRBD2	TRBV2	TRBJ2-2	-	CASRGLAGLTGELFF	TGTGCCAGCAGAGGACTAGCGGGGCTCACCGGGGAGCTGTTTTTT
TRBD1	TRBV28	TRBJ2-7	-	CASRGTVIYEQYF	TGTGCCAGCAGAGGGACAGTGATCTACGAGCAGTACTTC
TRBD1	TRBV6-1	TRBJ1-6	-	CASSEWDRGNNSPLHF	TGTGCCAGCAGTGAATGGGACAGGGGAAATAATTCACCCCTCCACTTT
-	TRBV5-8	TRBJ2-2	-	CASSSGQFSTGELFF	TGTGCCAGCAGCTCCGGACAGTTTAGCACCGGGGAGCTGTTTTTT
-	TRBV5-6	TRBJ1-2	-	CASSVDRPYGYTF	TGTGCCAGCAGCGTCGACAGGCCGTATGGCTACACCTTC
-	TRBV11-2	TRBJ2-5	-	CASSLVRSVAETQYF	TGTGCCAGCAGCTTAGTGCGTAGCGTAGCAGAGACCCAGTACTTC
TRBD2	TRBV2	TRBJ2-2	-	CASSVPGLAGAPTNTGELFF	TGTGCCAGCAGTGTCCCGGGACTAGCGGGGGCCCCGACGAACACCGGGGAGCTGTTTTTT
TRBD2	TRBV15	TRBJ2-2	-	CATRGGYGTNTGELFF	TGTGCCACCAGGGGAGGGTATGGCACGAACACCGGGGAGCTGTTTTTT
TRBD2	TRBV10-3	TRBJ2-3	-	CAISEVTLAGYTDTQYF	TGTGCCATCAGTGAGGTAACTCTAGCGGGGTACACAGATACGCAGTATTTT
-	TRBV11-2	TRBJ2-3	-	CASSLAVYFSSTDTQYF	TGTGCCAGCAGCTTAGCTGTTTACTTTTCTAGCACAGATACGCAGTATTTT
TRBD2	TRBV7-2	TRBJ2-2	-	CASSQTSGANTGELFF	TGTGCCAGCAGCCAAACTAGCGGGGCGAACACCGGGGAGCTGTTTTTT
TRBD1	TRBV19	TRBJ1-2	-	CASSQTGGNGYTF	TGTGCCAGTAGTCAGACAGGGGGTAATGGCTACACCTTC
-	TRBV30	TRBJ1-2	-	CAWSWGEYGGYTF	TGTGCCTGGAGTTGGGGGGAGTACGGCGGCTACACCTTC
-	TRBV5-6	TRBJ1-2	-	CASSLDGYGYTF	TGTGCCAGCAGCTTGGACGGTTATGGCTACACCTTC